This TCR beta chain is from a study of cytomegalovirus exposure and HLA in healthy donors (TCRdb year 2017). Notes on the research overall: According to a later analysis, the 120 or so validation repertoires were produced on the same platform as the 700 or so repertoires of the first cohort. The study aimed to test whether signatures of past pathogen exposure could be identified by cataloging public T cell receptors. A separate validation cohort of about 110 different subjects was used in addition to the 666-subject first cohort. The study combined high-throughput TCR immunosequencing, statistical association of individual TCRs with disease status, and machine learning to predict cytomegalovirus infection status.

What the research found in general, with its limitations: A few of the identified cytomegalovirus-associated TCR beta chains were confirmed in vitro to be specific for cytomegalovirus antigens. According to the authors, the approach could potentially be generalized to other disease states and immunological phenotypes. Most TCR sequences were seen in very few donors, while some public TCRs were found in many individuals. A later analysis lacked HLA typing for the validation cohort, so it scored co-occurrence in that cohort across all 110 or so repertoires. The study gave a list of under 200 TCR beta chains associated with cytomegalovirus. Cytomegalovirus status was reported to be diagnosed by the classifier with high specificity and sensitivity in both the original and validation cohorts. Of the cluster scores, roughly 95% were above 0 in a later analysis, which found that TCRs clustered in the first cohort also tended to co-occur in the approximately 120 validation repertoires.

Separate from the roughly 700-subject first cohort, the validation cohort of roughly 130 subjects was the group to which the donors belonged. Preparation of the library involved the immunoSEQ multiplex PCR assay. On the authors' methods: A statistical classification framework was developed to diagnose cytomegalovirus status using the catalog of TCR beta chain sequences. The table comes from immuneACCESS by way of TCRdb, which keeps in-frame sequences with V and J called. Part of the clones is missing from these tables; in studies checked, under half for an unresolved V gene and the rest for unknown reasons. D and trimming come from the DNA, and the V and J calls and clone size come from that table. This sample is represented by about 160,000 clones; about 90% of them were singletons. Of the sample, roughly 3% is held by the ten largest clones. About this clone: What antigen it recognizes has not been identified. No much larger clonotype is one base removed from it; base qualities were not supplied.

CDR1 is given as MNHEY and CDR2 as SMNVEV, both from the germline V gene (reference sequence). The CDR3, cysteine through phenylalanine, is 14 amino acids long. The CDR3 DNA has 42 bases and is translated from base 1. V is cut back by 5 bases and J by 3 bases, with 4 bases in the junction unmatched. This sequence uses TRBV27 and TRBJ1-5, and 7 junctional nucleotides match TRBD1. Sequenced input: PBMCs. The receptor was isolated from a woman under 30 in good health and CMV-seropositive. The DNA is TGTGCCAGCAGTAACAGGGGTAACAATCAGCCCCAGCATTTT. It translates as CASSNRGNNQPQHF.